This record looks at one T cell receptor beta chain sequence and its context. Its antigen is not identified. The germline CDR1 and CDR2 sequences are SGHDN and FVKESK. The germline V and J ends were trimmed by 0 bases and 3 bases, with 14 bases remaining between them. CDR3 size: 16 residues. This entry is derived from a study of cytomegalovirus exposure and HLA in healthy donors. Study information: Earlier results showed roughly 110 million unique TCR beta sequences derived from approximately 170 million T cells.

Study results and caveats: Later work showed greater clonal expansion in HLA-associated TCR beta chains than in equally common others. Specificity of three CMV-associated chains for CMV antigens was verified in vitro.

Primers: 60 Vbeta forward and 13 Jbeta reverse. Generated by immunoSEQ multiplex PCR, the TCRdb table keeps only in-frame clones and is missing some. The sample has about 190,000 clones; around 77% are singletons. V usage is TRBV14 and J usage is TRBJ1-1; D may be TRBD1 (5 bases). The sequence was obtained from a woman aged 18 to 35 in good health and CMV-seronegative. The sample consisted of PBMCs. The CDR3 DNA follows: TGTGCCAGCAGCCAAGATTGGTGGGGGGGGGACACTGAAGCTTTCTTT. Encoded protein: CASSQDWWGGDTEAFF.